A single sample is the source of the 22 T cell receptor beta chains below, sequenced in a study of radiotherapy plus CTLA-4 blockade in lung cancer. Sequencing used immunoSEQ multiplex PCR; TCRdb keeps in-frame clones, though not all of them. In the table there are about 120,000 clones, 70% to 90% of which are singletons. Here the sequenced sample was peripheral blood, taken from a patient treated with radiotherapy plus ipilimumab. These receptors were taken from a human donor with non-small cell lung cancer that progressed on radiotherapy plus ipilimumab.

This CDR3 is CASSLVGGATNEKLFF. Here the CDR3 DNA reads TGCGCCAGCAGCTTGGTTGGTGGAGCAACTAATGAAAAACTGTTTTTT. The V and J genes are TRBV5-1 and TRBJ1-4, with no clear D. This CDR3 has 16 residues. Germline loops: CDR1 SGHRS, CDR2 YFSETQ. Trimming removed 0 bases from V and 0 bases from J, with 9 bases in between.

The V gene is TRBV5-1, the J gene TRBJ2-7; tentatively, D is TRBD1 (6 bases). Between the trimmed V and J ends, which lost 0 bases and 3 bases, there was a span of 16 bases. The CDR3 is made up of 16 amino acids. The V gene's germline CDR1 is SGHRS and CDR2 YFSETQ. CDR3 loop: CASSLDNRVKVYEQYF. The CDR3 coding sequence is TGCGCCAGCAGCTTGGACAACAGGGTGAAGGTCTACGAGCAGTACTTC.

The chain links TRBV15 to TRBJ2-1; 7 positions match TRBD1. This CDR3 contains 16 residues. The germline CDR1 and CDR2 sequences are LNHNV and YYDKDF (reference sequence). J gave up 3 bases and V 0 bases, and 5 bases lay outside the gene matches. The CDR3: CATSREGGLVYNEQFF. The CDR3 region has the DNA TGTGCCACCAGCAGAGAAGGGGGCCTCGTCTACAATGAGCAGTTCTTC.

The chain has TRBV6-6 and TRBJ1-1; D perhaps matches TRBD1 (5 bases). CDR3 length: 11 amino acids. V lost 5 bases and J lost 11, with 12 bases in between. Germline V gene lookup returns CDR1 MNHNY and CDR2 SVGAGI (reference sequence). CDR3 coding DNA: TGTGCCAGCAGTAAGGGGCGGGAGGCTTTCTTT. Amino acid sequence: CASSKGREAFF.

The CDR3 sequence is CAWSAPGRANTGELFF. DNA for the CDR3: TGTGCCTGGAGTGCCCCGGGGCGGGCGAACACCGGGGAGCTGTTTTTT. The genes are TRBV30 and TRBJ2-2; D is possibly TRBD1 or TRBD2 (5 bases each). The CDR3 consists of 16 residues. The ends were cut back, 1 base at V and 0 bases at J, with 12 bases in the middle. Germline assignment: CDR1 GTSNPN and CDR2 SVGIG (reference sequence).

The chain is built from TRBV29-1 and TRBJ2-5; 8 nucleotides line up with TRBD1. CDR1 and CDR2 (germline): SQVTM, ANQGSEA. The CDR3 runs 12 residues. V trimming: 6 bases; J trimming: 4 bases; junction bases outside the gene matches: 4. CDR3 residues: CSVVQGGETQYF. CDR3 in DNA: TGCAGCGTAGTACAGGGGGGAGAGACCCAGTACTTC. Full variable domain (outside the CDR3, taken from reference TRBV29-1 and TRBJ2-5): SAVISQKPSRDICQRGTSLTIQCQVDSQVTMMFWYRQQPGQSLTLIATANQGSEATYESGFVIDKFPISRPNLTFSTLTVSNMSPEDSSIYLCSVVQGGETQYFGPGTRLLVL.

The gene calls are TRBV2 and TRBJ1-3; D remains unclear. The CDR3 totals 12 residues. Germline-derived CDR1 and CDR2 are SNHLY and FYNNEI. Trimming took 7 bases from V and 1 from J, leaving 5 bases between them. CDR3 DNA sequence: TGTGCCAGCACAGAATCTGGAAACACCATATATTTT. Amino acids: CASTESGNTIYF.

In this sample, this clone turned up once. V and J are TRBV7-2 and TRBJ2-7; 7 nucleotides match TRBD1. V shed 4 bases and J 7 bases; nucleotides not matched to a gene: 10. Per the germline V gene, CDR1 is SGHTA and CDR2 is FQGNSA. The CDR3 consists of 14 residues. The CDR3 DNA sequence: TGTGCCAGCAGCTACGGACAGGTTTCTAGAGAGCAGTACTTC. The encoded protein is CASSYGQVSREQYF.

V is TRBV2 and J is TRBJ2-1; a weak D match, TRBD2 (6 bases). The CDR3 consists of 16 residues. V was trimmed by 6 bases and J by 0 bases, leaving 15 bases between them. The germline CDR1 and CDR2 sequences are SNHLY and FYNNEI. The CDR3 sequence: CASSAGTGSSYNEQFF. The DNA of the CDR3 is TGTGCCAGCAGCGCCGGGACTGGGAGCTCCTACAATGAGCAGTTCTTC.

This chain links TRBV6-1 with TRBJ2-1, with D unresolved. Germline CDR1 reads MNHNS; CDR2 reads SASEGT. The CDR3 spans 12 residues. V shed 3 bases and J shed 6 bases, with 6 bases lying between them. Written as DNA, the CDR3 is TGTGCCAGCAGTGATATGCCCAATGAGCAGTTCTTC. Protein sequence: CASSDMPNEQFF.

The chain joins TRBV9 to TRBJ1-2; possible D gene TRBD1, 5 bases. The germline V and J ends were trimmed by 0 bases and 4 bases, with 13 bases remaining between them. Germline V gene data show CDR1 as SGDLS and CDR2 as YYNGEE. The CDR3 has 15 amino acids. CDR3 amino acids: CASSVGSFGTYGYTF. CDR3 in DNA: TGTGCCAGCAGCGTAGGATCGTTTGGGACCTATGGCTACACCTTC.

This clone was detected only once. V gene TRBV30 combines with J gene TRBJ2-7, with TRBD2 matching 7 bases. The CDR3 consists of 14 residues. V shed 1 base and J 4 bases; nucleotides not matched to a gene: 7. CDR1 and CDR2 from the germline V gene are GTSNPN and SVGIG (reference sequence). CDR3 DNA: TGTGCCTGGAGTGACCGCGGGAGTAGGTACGAGCAGTACTTC. It specifies CAWSDRGSRYEQYF.

This sequence joins TRBV30 and TRBJ2-1; perhaps TRBD2 as D (6 bases). Trimming took off 4 bases at V and 0 bases at J, with 10 bases between the two ends. Germline CDR1 GTSNPN, CDR2 SVGIG (reference sequence). This CDR3 has 14 amino acids. The CDR3 nucleotides are TGTGCCTGGACCCCGGAGGGCTCCTACAATGAGCAGTTCTTC. Its protein product is CAWTPEGSYNEQFF.

The chain has TRBV5-1 and TRBJ2-3; 8 bases map to TRBD1. V lost 5 bases and J lost 4; bases outside the gene matches: 9. The CDR3 sequence is 15 residues long. Germline CDR1 SGHRS, CDR2 YFSETQ. The CDR3, as DNA: TGCGCCAGCAGGACGGACAGGGCTGGACCAGATACGCAGTATTTT. Protein: CASRTDRAGPDTQYF.

The chain links TRBV2 to TRBJ2-3; D is ambiguous. Germline V CDR1 and CDR2: SNHLY, FYNNEI. The CDR3 is 13 amino acids. Between the trimmed V and J ends, which lost 7 bases and 2 bases, there was a span of 10 bases. The CDR3 nucleotides read TGTGCCAGCAATCCGAAGATCACAGATACGCAGTATTTT. Translation gives CASNPKITDTQYF. Full variable domain (outside the CDR3, taken from reference TRBV2 and TRBJ2-3): EPEVTQTPSHQVTQMGQEVILRCVPISNHLYFYWYRQILGQKVEFLVSFYNNEISEKSEIFDDQFSVERPDGSNFTLKIRSTKLEDSAMYFCASNPKITDTQYFGPGTRLTVL.

V gene TRBV2 combines with J gene TRBJ2-7, with 9 bases identical to TRBD2. Per the germline V gene, CDR1 is SNHLY and CDR2 is FYNNEI. Trimming took 5 bases from V and 4 from J; bases not matched to a gene: 9. The CDR3 loop spans 15 amino acids. The CDR3 DNA reads as TGTGCCAGCAGTATCACTAGCGGGTTGGGATACGAGCAGTACTTC. Amino acids: CASSITSGLGYEQYF.

The chain couples TRBV6-1 to TRBJ1-5; D is possibly TRBD1 (5 bases). This CDR3 is built from 15 residues. Germline CDR1 MNHNS, CDR2 SASEGT. Trimming took off 1 base at V and 7 bases at J, with 14 bases between the two ends. Here the CDR3 reads CASSEVYGGYQPQHF. CDR3 sequence (DNA): TGTGCCAGCAGTGAAGTTTATGGGGGATACCAGCCCCAGCATTTT.

This clone was seen a few times. The chain employs TRBV7-9 and TRBJ2-7, with D unresolved. The CDR3 is 13 residues long. Germline CDR1 SEHNR, CDR2 FQNEAQ (reference sequence). V was pared by 4 bases and J by 6 bases, with 13 bases between. The CDR3 is CASSSTTPGEQYF. In DNA form, the CDR3 reads TGTGCCAGCAGCTCGACCACTCCTGGCGAGCAGTACTTC. Drawing the rest from reference TRBV7-9 and TRBJ2-7, the complete variable domain is DTGVSQNPRHKITKRGQNVTFRCDPISEHNRLYWYRQTLGQGPEFLTYFQNEAQLEKSRLLSDRFSAERPKGSFSTLEIQRTEQGDSAMYLCASSSTTPGEQYFGPGTRLTVT.

This chain connects TRBV29-1 to TRBJ2-7; 8 bases map to TRBD2. The CDR3 has 12 residues. After removal of 7 bases from V and 1 base from J, the junction contained 3 bases not matched to a gene. Germline V gene sequence: CDR1 SQVTM, CDR2 ANQGSEA. The CDR3, as DNA: TGCAGCGCCCGGGAGGGATCCTACGAGCAGTACTTC. Translating it yields CSAREGSYEQYF.

The rearrangement links TRBV6-5 to TRBJ2-1; 8 positions match TRBD1. The V gene end was trimmed by 5 bases and the J gene end by 4 bases; junction bases not matched to a gene: 7. Germline V CDR1 and CDR2: MNHEY, SVGAGI. The CDR3 spans 15 residues. CDR3 DNA: TGTGCCAGCAGTCCCAGGACAGGGTTGTACAATGAGCAGTTCTTC. It encodes CASSPRTGLYNEQFF.

The genes are TRBV7-6 and TRBJ2-7; perhaps TRBD1 as D (6 bases). Germline V gene sequence: CDR1 SGHVS, CDR2 FNYEAQ. V lost 4 bases, J lost 5 bases, and 15 bases lay in between. This CDR3 is 14 amino acids long. CDR3 sequence: CASSYKTGIHEQYF. CDR3 DNA: TGTGCCAGCAGCTACAAAACAGGGATCCACGAGCAGTACTTC.

This clone was seen a few times. The chain recombines TRBV10-2 with TRBJ2-1, with D perhaps TRBD2 (5 bases). The V gene's germline CDR1 is WSHSY and CDR2 SAAADI. The CDR3 sequence is 14 residues long. V shed 2 bases and J shed 5 bases, with 10 bases lying between them. The CDR3, as DNA: TGCGCCAGCAGTGAGGGCGGGCAAAACAATGAGCAGTTCTTC. The encoded protein is CASSEGGQNNEQFF.